This TCR beta chain was recovered during a study of blood T cell repertoires in COVID-19. Looking at the study overall: Donors in the United States, Italy and Spain gave samples during acute or convalescent COVID-19. Nucleic acid was either cDNA or gDNA, and it came from T cells, B-cell-depleted T cells, or PBMCs.

Patients of the Seattle cohort, enrolled during active infection, were followed longitudinally. Original processing notes: Quantification of nucleated cells was approximated via reference gene primer amplification. Sequencing was performed with immunoSEQ multiplex PCR; in TCRdb, only in-frame clones are kept and a portion is missing. V and J calls and clone size come straight from that table; D and trimming were deduced from the DNA. Of fewer than 300,000 clones listed, 91% were seen once; the top ten hold approximately 2.6%. V lost 1 base, J lost 1 base, and 8 bases lay in between. The CDR3 totals 15 residues. Germline lookup yields CDR1 SNHLY and CDR2 FYNNEI.

V and J are TRBV2 and TRBJ1-5; a weak D match, TRBD1 (5 bases). Sequencing was performed on peripheral blood. This sequence was found in a person under 35 with COVID-19, enrolled during active disease. The CDR3 nucleotides are TGTGCCAGCAGTGAAGGCAGGGCCAGCAATCAGCCCCAGCATTTT. Translating it yields CASSEGRASNQPQHF.